Here is one TCR beta chain with its context. V was cut by 1 base and J by 2 bases, with 8 bases left in between. CDR3 length equals 14 residues. The germline CDR1 and CDR2 sequences are SGHRS and YFSETQ. The sample is drawn from a study of blood T cell repertoires in COVID-19. TCRdb's table, derived via immunoSEQ multiplex PCR, lists solely in-frame clones and lacks some. The sample lists approximately 250,000 clones; roughly 88% were seen once. This chain uses TRBV5-1 with TRBJ2-3, with D maybe TRBD2 (6 bases). Specimen: PBMCs or T cells enriched from blood (not recorded which). This sequence was found in a woman between 35 and 50 years old with acute COVID-19. CDR3 sequence reads: CASSLRETTDTQYF. The CDR3 coding sequence is TGCGCCAGCAGCTTGCGGGAGACCACAGATACGCAGTATTTT.